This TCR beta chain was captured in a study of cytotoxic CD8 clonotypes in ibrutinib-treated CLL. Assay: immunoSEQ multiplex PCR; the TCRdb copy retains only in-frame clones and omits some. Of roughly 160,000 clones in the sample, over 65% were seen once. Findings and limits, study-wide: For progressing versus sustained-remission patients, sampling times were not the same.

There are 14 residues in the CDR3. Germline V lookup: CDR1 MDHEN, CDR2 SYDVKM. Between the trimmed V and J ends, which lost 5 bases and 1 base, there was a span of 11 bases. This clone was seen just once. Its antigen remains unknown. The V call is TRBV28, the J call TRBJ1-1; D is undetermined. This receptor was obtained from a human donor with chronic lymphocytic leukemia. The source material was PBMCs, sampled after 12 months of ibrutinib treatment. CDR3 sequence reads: CASSGVNKNTEAFF. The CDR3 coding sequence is TGTGCCAGCAGTGGAGTAAATAAGAACACTGAAGCTTTCTTT.